This T cell receptor beta chain derives from a study of cytomegalovirus exposure and HLA in healthy donors. This table comes from immunoSEQ multiplex PCR, and its TCRdb copy is limited to in-frame clones, with some not included. The sample includes more than 95,000 clones, about 96% of them seen just once. V was cut by 3 bases and J by 2 bases, with 32 bases left in between. CDR3 length: 21 residues. From germline, CDR1 is LNHDA and CDR2 SQIVND (reference sequence). This rearrangement joins TRBV19 to TRBJ2-7; D is perhaps TRBD2 (7 bases). This receptor was identified in a young man in good health and CMV-seronegative. Input material: PBMCs. CDR3 in amino acids: CASSMLQGQSGTSGGTYEQYF. CDR3 coding DNA: TGTGCCAGTAGTATGTTACAGGGACAATCCGGGACCTCCGGGGGGACCTACGAGCAGTACTTC.